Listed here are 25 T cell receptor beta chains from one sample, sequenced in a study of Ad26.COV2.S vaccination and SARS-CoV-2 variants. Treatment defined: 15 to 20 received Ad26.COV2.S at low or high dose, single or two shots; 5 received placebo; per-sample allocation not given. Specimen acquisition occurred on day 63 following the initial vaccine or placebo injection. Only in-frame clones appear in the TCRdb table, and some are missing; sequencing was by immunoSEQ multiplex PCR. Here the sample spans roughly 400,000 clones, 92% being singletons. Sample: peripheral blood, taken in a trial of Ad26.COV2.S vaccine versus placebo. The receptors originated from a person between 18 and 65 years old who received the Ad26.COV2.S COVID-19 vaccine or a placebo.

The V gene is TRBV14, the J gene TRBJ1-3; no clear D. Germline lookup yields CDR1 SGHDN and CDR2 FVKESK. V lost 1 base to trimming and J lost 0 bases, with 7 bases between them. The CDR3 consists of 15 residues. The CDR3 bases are TGTGCCAGCAGCCAAGCTTTCCGCTCTGGAAACACCATATATTTT. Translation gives CASSQAFRSGNTIYF.

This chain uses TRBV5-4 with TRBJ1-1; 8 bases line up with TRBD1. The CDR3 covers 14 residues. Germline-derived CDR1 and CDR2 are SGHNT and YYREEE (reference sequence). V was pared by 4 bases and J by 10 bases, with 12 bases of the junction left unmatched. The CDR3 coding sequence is TGTGCCAGCAGCGCGGGACAGGCGACCTTCGGAGCTTTCTTT. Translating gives CASSAGQATFGAFF.

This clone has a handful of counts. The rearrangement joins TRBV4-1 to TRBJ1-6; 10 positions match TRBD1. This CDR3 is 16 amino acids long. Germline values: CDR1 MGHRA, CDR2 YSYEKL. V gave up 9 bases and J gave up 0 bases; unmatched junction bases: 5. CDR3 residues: CASRQGASSYNSPLHF. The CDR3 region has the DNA TGCGCCAGTCGACAGGGGGCGAGCTCCTATAATTCACCCCTCCACTTT.

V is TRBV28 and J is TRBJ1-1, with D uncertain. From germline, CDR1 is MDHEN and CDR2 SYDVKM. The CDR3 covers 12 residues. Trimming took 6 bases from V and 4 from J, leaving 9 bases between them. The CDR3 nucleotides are TGTGCCAGCAGCCGTGGACCCACTGAAGCTTTCTTT. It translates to CASSRGPTEAFF.

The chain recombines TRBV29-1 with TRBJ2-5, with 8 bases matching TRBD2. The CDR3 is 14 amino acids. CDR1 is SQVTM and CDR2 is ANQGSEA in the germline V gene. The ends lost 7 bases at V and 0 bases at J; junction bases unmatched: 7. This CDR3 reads CSAGSGGYQETQYF. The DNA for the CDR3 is TGCAGCGCAGGCAGCGGGGGTTACCAAGAGACCCAGTACTTC.

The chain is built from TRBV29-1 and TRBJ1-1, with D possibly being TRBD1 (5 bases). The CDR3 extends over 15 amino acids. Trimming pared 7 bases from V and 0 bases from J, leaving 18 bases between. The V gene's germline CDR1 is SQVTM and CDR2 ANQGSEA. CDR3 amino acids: CSATGARGVNTEAFF. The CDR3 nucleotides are TGCAGCGCCACAGGCGCTCGGGGGGTGAACACTGAAGCTTTCTTT.

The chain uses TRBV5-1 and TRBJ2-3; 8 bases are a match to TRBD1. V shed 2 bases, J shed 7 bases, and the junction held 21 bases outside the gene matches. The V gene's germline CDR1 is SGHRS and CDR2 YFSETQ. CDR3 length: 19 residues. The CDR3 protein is CASSLVEKTGEKRRNTQYF. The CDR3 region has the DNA TGCGCCAGCAGCTTAGTCGAAAAGACAGGGGAGAAAAGGAGGAATACGCAGTATTTT.

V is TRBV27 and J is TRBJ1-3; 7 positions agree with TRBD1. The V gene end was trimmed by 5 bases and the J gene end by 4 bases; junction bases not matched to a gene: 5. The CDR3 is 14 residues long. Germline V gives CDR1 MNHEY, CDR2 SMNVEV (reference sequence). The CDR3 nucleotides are TGTGCCAGCAGTCCGACAGGGTGGGGAAACACCATATATTTT. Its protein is CASSPTGWGNTIYF.

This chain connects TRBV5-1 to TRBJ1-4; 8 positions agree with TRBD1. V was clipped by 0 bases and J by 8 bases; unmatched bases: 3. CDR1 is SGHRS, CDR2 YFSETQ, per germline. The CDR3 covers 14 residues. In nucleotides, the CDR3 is TGCGCCAGCAGCTTGGGGACAGGGTGGGAAAAACTGTTTTTT. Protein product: CASSLGTGWEKLFF.

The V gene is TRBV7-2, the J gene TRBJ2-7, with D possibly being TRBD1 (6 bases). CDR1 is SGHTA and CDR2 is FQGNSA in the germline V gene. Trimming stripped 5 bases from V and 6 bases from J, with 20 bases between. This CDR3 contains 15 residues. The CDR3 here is CASSTGQYIPSEQYF. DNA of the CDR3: TGTGCCAGCAGCACCGGACAGTACATCCCTTCCGAGCAGTACTTC.

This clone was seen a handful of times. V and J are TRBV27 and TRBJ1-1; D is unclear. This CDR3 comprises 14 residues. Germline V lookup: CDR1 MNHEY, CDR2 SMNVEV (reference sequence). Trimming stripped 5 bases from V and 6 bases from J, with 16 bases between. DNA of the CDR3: TGTGCCAGCAGTATCGACCCTGGTGGGGCTGAAGCTTTCTTT. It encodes CASSIDPGGAEAFF.

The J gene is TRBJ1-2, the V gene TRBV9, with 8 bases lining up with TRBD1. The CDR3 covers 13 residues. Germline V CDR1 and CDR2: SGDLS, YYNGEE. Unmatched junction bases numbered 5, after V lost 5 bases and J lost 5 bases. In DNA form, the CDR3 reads TGTGCCAGCAGACCGACAGGGGCGTATGGCTACACCTTC. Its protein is CASRPTGAYGYTF.

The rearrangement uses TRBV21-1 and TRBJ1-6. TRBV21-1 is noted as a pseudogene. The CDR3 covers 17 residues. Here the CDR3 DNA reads TGTGCCAGCAGCAAGGGGACTTACAGCTCCTATAATTCACCCCTCCACTTT. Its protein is CASSKGTYSSYNSPLHF.

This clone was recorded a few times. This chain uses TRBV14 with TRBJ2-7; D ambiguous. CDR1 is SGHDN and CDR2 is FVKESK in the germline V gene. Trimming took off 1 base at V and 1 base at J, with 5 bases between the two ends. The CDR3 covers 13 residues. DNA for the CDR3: TGTGCCAGCAGCCAAGTACAGTCCTACGAGCAGTACTTC. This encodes CASSQVQSYEQYF.

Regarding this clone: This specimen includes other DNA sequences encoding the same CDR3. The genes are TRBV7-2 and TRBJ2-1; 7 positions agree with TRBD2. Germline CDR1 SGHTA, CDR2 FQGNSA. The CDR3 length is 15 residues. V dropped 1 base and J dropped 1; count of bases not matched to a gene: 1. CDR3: CASSLGRGSYNEQFF. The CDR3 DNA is TGTGCCAGCAGCTTAGGGCGGGGGTCCTACAATGAGCAGTTCTTC.

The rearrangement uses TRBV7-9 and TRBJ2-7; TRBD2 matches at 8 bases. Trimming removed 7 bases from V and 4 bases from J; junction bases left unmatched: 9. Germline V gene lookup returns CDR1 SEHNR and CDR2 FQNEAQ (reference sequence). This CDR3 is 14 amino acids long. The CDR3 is CASTHHREGYEQYF. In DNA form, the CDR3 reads TGTGCCAGCACCCACCACCGGGAGGGGTACGAGCAGTACTTC.

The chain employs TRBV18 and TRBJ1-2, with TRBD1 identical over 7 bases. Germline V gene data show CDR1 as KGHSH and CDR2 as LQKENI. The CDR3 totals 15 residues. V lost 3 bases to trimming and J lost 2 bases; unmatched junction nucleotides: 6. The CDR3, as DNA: TGTGCCAGCTCACCCGGGGCAGGGGGGAACTATGGCTACACCTTC. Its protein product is CASSPGAGGNYGYTF. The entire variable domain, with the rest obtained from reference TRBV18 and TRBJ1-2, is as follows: NAGVMQNPRHLVRRRGQEARLRCSPMKGHSHVYWYRQLPEEGLKFMVYLQKENIIDESGMPKERFSAEFPKEGPSILRIQQVVRGDSAAYFCASSPGAGGNYGYTFGSGTRLTVV.

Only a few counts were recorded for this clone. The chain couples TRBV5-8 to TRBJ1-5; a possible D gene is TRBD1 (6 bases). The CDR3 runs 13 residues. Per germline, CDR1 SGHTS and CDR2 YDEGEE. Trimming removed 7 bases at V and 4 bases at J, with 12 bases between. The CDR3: CASDAGTNQPQHF. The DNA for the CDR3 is TGTGCCAGCGATGCAGGGACAAATCAGCCCCAGCATTTT. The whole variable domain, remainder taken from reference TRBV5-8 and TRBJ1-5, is EAGVTQSPTHLIKTRGQQATLRCSPISGHTSVYWYQQALGLGLQFLLWYDEGEERNRGNFPPRFSGRQFPNYSSELNVNALELEDSALYLCASDAGTNQPQHFGDGTRLSIL.

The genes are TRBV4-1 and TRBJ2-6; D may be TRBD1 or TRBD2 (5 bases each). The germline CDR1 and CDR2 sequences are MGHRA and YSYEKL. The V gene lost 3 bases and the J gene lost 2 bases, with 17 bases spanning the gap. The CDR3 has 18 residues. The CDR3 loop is CASSQGPEVVTGANVLTF. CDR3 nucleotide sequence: TGCGCCAGCAGCCAGGGACCTGAGGTTGTGACTGGGGCCAACGTCCTGACTTTC.

The CDR3 region has the DNA TGTGCCAGCTCACAGGGACTCGTCTCCTACGAGCAGTACTTC. As protein: CASSQGLVSYEQYF. V gene TRBV18 combines with J gene TRBJ2-7; maybe TRBD2 (6 bases). Germline CDR1 KGHSH, CDR2 LQKENI. The CDR3 is 14 amino acids. V lost 4 bases, J lost 0 bases, and 10 bases lay in between.

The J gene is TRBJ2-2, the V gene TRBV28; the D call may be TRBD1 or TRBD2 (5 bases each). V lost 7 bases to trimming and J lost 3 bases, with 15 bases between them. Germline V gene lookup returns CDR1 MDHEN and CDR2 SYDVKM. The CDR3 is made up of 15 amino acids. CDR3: CASKPWLGDTGELFF. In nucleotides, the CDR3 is TGTGCCAGCAAACCTTGGTTGGGGGACACCGGGGAGCTGTTTTTT.

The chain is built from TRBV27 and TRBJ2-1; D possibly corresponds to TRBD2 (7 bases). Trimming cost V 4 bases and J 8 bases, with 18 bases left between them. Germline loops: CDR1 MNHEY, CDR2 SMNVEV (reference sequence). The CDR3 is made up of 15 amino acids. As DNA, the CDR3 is TGTGCCAGCAGTTCACCAGGGGCGGGGAGGGATGAGCAGTTCTTC. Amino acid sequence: CASSSPGAGRDEQFF.

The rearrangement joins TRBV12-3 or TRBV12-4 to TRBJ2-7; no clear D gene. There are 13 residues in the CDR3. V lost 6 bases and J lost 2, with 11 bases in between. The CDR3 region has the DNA TGTGCCAGCAGCAAGGCGGTGGCCTACGAGCAGTACTTC. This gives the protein CASSKAVAYEQYF.

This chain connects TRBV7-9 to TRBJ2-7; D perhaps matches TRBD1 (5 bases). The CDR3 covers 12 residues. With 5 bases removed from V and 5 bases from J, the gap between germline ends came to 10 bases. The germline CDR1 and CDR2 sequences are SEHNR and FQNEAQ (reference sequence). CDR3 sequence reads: CASSLDRDEQYF. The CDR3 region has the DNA TGTGCCAGCAGCCTCGACAGAGACGAGCAGTACTTC.

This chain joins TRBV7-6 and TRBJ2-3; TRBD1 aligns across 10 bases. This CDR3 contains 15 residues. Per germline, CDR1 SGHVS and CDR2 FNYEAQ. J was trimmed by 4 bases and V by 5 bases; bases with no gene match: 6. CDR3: CASSISTGGPDTQYF. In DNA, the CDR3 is TGTGCCAGCAGCATCTCGACAGGGGGCCCAGATACGCAGTATTTT.